This TCR beta chain came from a study of early T cells in non-severe SARS-CoV-2 infection. This clonotype appeared a few times. TCRdb ran MiXCR on the 5' RACE reads and lists one entry per CDR3 protein. Among some 37,000 distinct CDR3 sequences listed, approximately 8.9% were seen once. This CDR3 region has 14 residues. Per the germline V gene, CDR1 is SGHAT and CDR2 is FQNNGV. V gave up 3 bases and J gave up 0 bases, with 6 bases separating them. Material for sequencing was whole blood. This sequence joins TRBV11-2 and TRBJ1-3; D call uncertain. The sequence was collected from an adult who was a healthcare worker with PCR-confirmed SARS-CoV-2 infection or an uninfected control (not recorded which). In DNA, the CDR3 is TGTGCCAGCAGCTTGCTTCGCTCTGGAAACACCATATATTTT. Translation: CASSLLRSGNTIYF. Complete variable domain (other parts from reference TRBV11-2 and TRBJ1-3): EAGVAQSPRYKIIEKRQSVAFWCNPISGHATLYWYQQILGQGPKLLIQFQNNGVVDDSQLPKDRFSAERLKGVDSTLKIQPAKLEDSAVYLCASSLLRSGNTIYFGEGSWLTVV.